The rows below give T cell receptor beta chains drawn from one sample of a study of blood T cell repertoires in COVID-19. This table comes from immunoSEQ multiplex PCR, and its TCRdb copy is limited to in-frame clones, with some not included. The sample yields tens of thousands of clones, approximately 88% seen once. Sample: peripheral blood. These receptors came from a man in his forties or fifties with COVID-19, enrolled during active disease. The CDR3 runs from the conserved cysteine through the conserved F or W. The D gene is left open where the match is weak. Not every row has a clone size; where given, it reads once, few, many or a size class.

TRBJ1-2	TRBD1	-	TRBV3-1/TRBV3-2	CASSQRVRQGYGYTF	TGTGCCAGCAGCCAACGCGTAAGACAGGGCTATGGCTACACCTTC
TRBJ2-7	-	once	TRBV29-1	CSAAGTRAYEQYF	TGCAGCGCCGCCGGGACACGTGCCTACGAGCAGTACTTC
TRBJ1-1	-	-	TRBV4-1	CASSPGTSLDSEAFF	TGCGCCAGCAGCCCCGGGACATCGCTGGATTCTGAAGCTTTCTTT
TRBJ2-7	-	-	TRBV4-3	CASSQGGDAYEQYF	TGCGCCAGCAGCCAAGGCGGTGATGCCTACGAGCAGTACTTC
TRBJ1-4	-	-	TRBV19	CASSGVWTNEKLFF	TGTGCCAGTAGCGGGGTGTGGACTAATGAAAAACTGTTTTTT
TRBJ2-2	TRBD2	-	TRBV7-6	CASSPQRGAGTGELFF	TGTGCCAGCAGCCCGCAGCGGGGGGCTGGGACCGGGGAGCTGTTTTTT
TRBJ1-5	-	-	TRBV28	CASRHGQNNQPQHF	TGTGCCAGCAGACATGGACAGAACAATCAGCCCCAGCATTTT
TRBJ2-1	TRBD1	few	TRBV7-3	CASSQGESSYNEQFF	TGTGCCAGCAGCCAGGGGGAGAGCTCCTACAATGAGCAGTTCTTC
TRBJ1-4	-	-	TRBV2	CASSEGGRGIEKLFF	TGTGCCAGCAGTGAAGGAGGCAGGGGAATAGAAAAACTGTTTTTT
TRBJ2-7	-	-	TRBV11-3	CASSLSPGGSHEQYF	TGTGCCAGCAGCTTATCCCCGGGTGGGTCCCACGAGCAGTACTTC
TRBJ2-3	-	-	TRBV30	CAWSVGVLDTQYF	TGTGCCTGGAGTGTAGGGGTACTGGATACGCAGTATTTT
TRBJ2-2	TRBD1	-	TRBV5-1	CASSPGQVNTGELFF	TGCGCCAGCAGCCCGGGACAGGTGAACACCGGGGAGCTGTTTTTT
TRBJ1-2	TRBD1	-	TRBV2	CASSNSGQGLKYGYTF	TGTGCCAGCAGTAACTCCGGACAGGGACTAAAGTATGGCTACACCTTC
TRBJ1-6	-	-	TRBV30	CAWTGVLGNSPLHF	TGTGCCTGGACAGGGGTTTTGGGGAATTCACCCCTCCACTTT
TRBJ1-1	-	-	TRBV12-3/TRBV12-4	CASSQTTGIEAFF	TGTGCCAGCAGTCAGACCACAGGGATTGAAGCTTTCTTT
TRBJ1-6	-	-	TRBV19	CASSIRQGSSYNSPLHF	TGTGCCAGTAGTATACGGCAGGGAAGCTCCTATAATTCACCCCTCCACTTT
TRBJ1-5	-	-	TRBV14	CASSQGAGQPQHF	TGTGCCAGCAGCCAGGGGGCAGGTCAGCCCCAGCATTTT
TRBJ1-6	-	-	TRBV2	CASILESYNSPLHF	TGTGCCAGCATCCTGGAGTCCTATAATTCACCCCTCCACTTT
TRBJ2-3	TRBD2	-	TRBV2	CASSFGLAGGTDTQYF	TGTGCCAGCAGTTTCGGACTAGCGGGGGGCACAGATACGCAGTATTTT
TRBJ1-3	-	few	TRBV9	CASSVQGGNTIYF	TGTGCCAGCAGCGTTCAGGGGGGAAACACCATATATTTT
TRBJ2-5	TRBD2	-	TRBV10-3	CAIKGGSQETQYF	TGTGCCATCAAGGGCGGGAGCCAAGAGACCCAGTACTTC
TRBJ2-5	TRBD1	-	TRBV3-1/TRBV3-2	CASSKSRGHGQETQYF	TGTGCCAGCAGCAAAAGCAGGGGGCATGGTCAAGAGACCCAGTACTTC